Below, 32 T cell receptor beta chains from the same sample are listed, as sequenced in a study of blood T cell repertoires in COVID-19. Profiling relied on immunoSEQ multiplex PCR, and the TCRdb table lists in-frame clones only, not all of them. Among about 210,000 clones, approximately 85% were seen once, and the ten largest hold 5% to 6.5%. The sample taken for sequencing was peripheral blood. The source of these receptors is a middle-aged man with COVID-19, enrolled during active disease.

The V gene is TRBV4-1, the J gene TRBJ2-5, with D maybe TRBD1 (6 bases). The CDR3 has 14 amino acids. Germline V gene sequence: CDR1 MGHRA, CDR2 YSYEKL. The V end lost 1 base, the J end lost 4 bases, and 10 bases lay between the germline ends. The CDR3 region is CASSQAFRGETQYF. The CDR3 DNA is TGCGCCAGCAGCCAAGCGTTCAGGGGAGAGACCCAGTACTTC.

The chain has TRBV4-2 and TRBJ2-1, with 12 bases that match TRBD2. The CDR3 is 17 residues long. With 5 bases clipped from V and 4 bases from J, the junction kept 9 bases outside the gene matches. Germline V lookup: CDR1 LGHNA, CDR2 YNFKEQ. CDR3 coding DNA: TGTGCCAGCAGCGGTTCCCGCGGGACTAGCGGGTACAATGAGCAGTTCTTC. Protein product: CASSGSRGTSGYNEQFF.

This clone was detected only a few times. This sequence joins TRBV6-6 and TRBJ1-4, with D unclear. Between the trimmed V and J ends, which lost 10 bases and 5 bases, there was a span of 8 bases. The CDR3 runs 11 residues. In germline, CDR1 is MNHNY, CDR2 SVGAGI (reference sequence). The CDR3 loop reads CATLRNEKLFF. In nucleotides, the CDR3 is TGTGCCACCCTGAGAAATGAAAAACTGTTTTTT.

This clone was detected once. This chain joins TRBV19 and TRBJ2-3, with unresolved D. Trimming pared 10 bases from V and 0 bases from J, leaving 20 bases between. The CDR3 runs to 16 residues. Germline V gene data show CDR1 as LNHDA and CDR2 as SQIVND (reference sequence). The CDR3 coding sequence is TGTGCCACGACCCCTTTGCGGCGCTCTAGCACAGATACGCAGTATTTT. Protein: CATTPLRRSSTDTQYF.

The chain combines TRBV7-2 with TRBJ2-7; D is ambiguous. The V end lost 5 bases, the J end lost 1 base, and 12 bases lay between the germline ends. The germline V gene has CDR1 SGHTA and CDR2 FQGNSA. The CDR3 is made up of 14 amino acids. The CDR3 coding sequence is TGTGCCAGCAGCCGGAGTTGGAATTCCTACGAGCAGTACTTC. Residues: CASSRSWNSYEQYF. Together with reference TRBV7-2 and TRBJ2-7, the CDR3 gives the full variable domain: GAGVSQSPSNKVTEKGKDVELRCDPISGHTALYWYRQSLGQGLEFLIYFQGNSAPDKSGLPSDRFSAERTGGSVSTLTIQRTQQEDSAVYLCASSRSWNSYEQYFGPGTRLTVT.

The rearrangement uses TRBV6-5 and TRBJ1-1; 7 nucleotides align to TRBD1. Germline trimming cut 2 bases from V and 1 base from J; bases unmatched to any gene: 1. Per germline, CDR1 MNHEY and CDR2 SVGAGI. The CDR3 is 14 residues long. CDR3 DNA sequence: TGTGCCAGCAGTTACGGACAGGAGAACACTGAAGCTTTCTTT. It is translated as CASSYGQENTEAFF.

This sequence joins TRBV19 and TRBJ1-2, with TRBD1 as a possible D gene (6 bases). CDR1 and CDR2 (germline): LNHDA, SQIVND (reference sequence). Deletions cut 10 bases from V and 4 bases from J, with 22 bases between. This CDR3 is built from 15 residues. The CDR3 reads CATYDRLLSGYGYTF. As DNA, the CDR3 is TGTGCCACATACGACAGGCTACTGTCGGGCTATGGCTACACCTTC.

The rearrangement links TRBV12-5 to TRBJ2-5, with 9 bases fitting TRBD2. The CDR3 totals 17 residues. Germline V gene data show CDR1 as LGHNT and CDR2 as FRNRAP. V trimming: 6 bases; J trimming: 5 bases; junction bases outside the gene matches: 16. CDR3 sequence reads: CASGPGLAAHPGETQYF. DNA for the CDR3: TGTGCTAGTGGACCGGGACTAGCTGCTCATCCAGGGGAGACCCAGTACTTC. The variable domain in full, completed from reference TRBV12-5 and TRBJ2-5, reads DARVTQTPRHKVTEMGQEVTMRCQPILGHNTVFWYRQTMMQGLELLAYFRNRAPLDDSGMPKDRFSAEMPDATLATLKIQPSEPRDSAVYFCASGPGLAAHPGETQYFGPGTRLLVL.

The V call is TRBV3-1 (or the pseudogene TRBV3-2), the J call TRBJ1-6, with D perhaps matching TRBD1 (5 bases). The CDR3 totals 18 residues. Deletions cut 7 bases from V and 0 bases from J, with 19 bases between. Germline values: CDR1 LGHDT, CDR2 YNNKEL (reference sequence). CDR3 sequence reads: CASTRGTPGSSYNSPLHF. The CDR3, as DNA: TGTGCCAGCACCCGGGGGACCCCAGGGAGCTCCTATAATTCACCCCTCCACTTT.

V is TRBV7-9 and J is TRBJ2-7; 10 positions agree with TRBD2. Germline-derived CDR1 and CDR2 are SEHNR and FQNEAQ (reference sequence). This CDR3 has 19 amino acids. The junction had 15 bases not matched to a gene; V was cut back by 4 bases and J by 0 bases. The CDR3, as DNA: TGTGCCAGCAGCTCAGCACACCTTGGCCTAGCGGGGGCCTCCTACGAGCAGTACTTC. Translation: CASSSAHLGLAGASYEQYF. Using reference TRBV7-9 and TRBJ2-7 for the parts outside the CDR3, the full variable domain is DTGVSQNPRHKITKRGQNVTFRCDPISEHNRLYWYRQTLGQGPEFLTYFQNEAQLEKSRLLSDRFSAERPKGSFSTLEIQRTEQGDSAMYLCASSSAHLGLAGASYEQYFGPGTRLTVT.

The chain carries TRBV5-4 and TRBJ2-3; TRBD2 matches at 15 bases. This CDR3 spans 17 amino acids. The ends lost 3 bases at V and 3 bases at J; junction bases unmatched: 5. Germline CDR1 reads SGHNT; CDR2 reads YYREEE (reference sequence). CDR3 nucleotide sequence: TGTGCCAGCAGCTGGACTAGCGGGGGGGCCGGTACAGATACGCAGTATTTT. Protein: CASSWTSGGAGTDTQYF. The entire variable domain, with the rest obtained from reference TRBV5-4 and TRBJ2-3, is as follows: ETGVTQSPTHLIKTRGQQVTLRCSSQSGHNTVSWYQQALGQGPQFIFQYYREEENGRGNFPPRFSGLQFPNYSSELNVNALELDDSALYLCASSWTSGGAGTDTQYFGPGTRLTVL.

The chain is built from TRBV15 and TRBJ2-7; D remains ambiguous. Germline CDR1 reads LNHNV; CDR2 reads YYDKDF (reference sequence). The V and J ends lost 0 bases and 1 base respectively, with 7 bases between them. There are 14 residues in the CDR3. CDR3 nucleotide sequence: TGTGCCACCAGCAGAGATACAGAATCCTACGAGCAGTACTTC. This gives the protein CATSRDTESYEQYF.

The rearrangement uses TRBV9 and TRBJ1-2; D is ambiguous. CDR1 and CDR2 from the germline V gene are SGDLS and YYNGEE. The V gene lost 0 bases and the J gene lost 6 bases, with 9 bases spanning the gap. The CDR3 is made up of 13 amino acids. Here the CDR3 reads CASSVESGHGYTF. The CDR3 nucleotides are TGTGCCAGCAGCGTAGAGTCAGGCCATGGCTACACCTTC.

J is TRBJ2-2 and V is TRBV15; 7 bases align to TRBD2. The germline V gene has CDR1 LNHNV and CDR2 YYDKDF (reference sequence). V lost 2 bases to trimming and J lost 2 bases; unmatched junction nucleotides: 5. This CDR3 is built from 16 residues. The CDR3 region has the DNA TGTGCCACCAGCAGACGTGCGGGGGTCAACACCGGGGAGCTGTTTTTT. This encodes CATSRRAGVNTGELFF.

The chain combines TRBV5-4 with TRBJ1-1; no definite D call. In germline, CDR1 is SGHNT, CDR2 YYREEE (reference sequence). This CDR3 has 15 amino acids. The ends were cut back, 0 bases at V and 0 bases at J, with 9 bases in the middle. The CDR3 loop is CASSLDRLMNTEAFF. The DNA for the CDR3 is TGTGCCAGCAGCTTGGACAGACTAATGAACACTGAAGCTTTCTTT.

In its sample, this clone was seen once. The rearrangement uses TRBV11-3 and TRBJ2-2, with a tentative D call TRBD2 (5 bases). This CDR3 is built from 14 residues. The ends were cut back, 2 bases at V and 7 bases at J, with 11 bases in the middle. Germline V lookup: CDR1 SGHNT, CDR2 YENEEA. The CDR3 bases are TGTGCCAGCAGCTTAAGAAGCGGCGTCGGGGAGCTGTTTTTT. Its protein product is CASSLRSGVGELFF.

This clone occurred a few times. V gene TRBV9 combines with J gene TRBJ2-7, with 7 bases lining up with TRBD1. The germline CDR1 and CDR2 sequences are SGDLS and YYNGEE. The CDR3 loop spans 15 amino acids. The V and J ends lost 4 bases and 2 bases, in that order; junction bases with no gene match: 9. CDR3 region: CASSLHSGTAYEQYF. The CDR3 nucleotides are TGTGCCAGCAGCCTTCATTCCGGGACAGCCTACGAGCAGTACTTC.

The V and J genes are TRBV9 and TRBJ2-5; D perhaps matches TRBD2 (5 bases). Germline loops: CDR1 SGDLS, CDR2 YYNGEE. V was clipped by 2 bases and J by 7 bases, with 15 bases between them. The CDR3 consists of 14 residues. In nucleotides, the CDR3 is TGTGCCAGCAGCGTTGGGAGAGAAAAGGGGACCCAGTACTTC. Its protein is CASSVGREKGTQYF.

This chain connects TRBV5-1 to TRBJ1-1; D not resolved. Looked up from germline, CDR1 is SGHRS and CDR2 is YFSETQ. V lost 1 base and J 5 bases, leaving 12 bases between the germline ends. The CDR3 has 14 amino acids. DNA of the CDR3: TGCGCCAGCAGCTTGCTCGCTGCGCGAACTGAAGCTTTCTTT. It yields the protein CASSLLAARTEAFF.

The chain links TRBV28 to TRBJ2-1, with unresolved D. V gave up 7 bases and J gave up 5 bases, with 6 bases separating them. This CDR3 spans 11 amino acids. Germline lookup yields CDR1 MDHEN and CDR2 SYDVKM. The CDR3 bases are TGTGCCAGCATTAGCCACAATGAGCAGTTCTTC. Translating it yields CASISHNEQFF.

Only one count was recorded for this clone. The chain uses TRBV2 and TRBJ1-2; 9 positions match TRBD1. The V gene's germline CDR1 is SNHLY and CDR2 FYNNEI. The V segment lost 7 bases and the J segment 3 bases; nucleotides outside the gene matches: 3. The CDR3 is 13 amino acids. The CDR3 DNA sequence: TGTGCCAGCACCCGGGACAGGGACTATGGCTACACCTTC. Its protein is CASTRDRDYGYTF.

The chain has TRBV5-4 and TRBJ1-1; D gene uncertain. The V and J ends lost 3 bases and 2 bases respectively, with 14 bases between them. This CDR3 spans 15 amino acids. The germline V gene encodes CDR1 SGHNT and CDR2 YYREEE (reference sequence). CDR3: CASSSQTVVNTEAFF. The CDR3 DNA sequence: TGTGCCAGCAGCTCACAAACAGTAGTTAACACTGAAGCTTTCTTT.

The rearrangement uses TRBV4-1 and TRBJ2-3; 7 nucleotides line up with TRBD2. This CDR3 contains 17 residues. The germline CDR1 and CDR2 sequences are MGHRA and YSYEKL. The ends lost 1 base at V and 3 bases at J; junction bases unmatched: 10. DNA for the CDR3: TGCGCCAGCAGCCAAGCCCTCGGGGCGGGGGATACAGATACGCAGTATTTT. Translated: CASSQALGAGDTDTQYF.

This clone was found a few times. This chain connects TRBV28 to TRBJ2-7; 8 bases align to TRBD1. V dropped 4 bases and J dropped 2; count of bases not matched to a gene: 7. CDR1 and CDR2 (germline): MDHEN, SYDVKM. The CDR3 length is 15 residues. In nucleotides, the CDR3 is TGTGCCAGCAGTTCCAGGGGGCTGTTGCCCTACGAGCAGTACTTC. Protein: CASSSRGLLPYEQYF.

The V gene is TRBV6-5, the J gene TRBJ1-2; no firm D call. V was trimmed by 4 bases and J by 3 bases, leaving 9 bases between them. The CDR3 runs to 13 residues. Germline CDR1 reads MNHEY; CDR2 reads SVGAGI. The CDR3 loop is CASSWGVDYGYTF. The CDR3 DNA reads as TGTGCCAGCAGTTGGGGAGTCGACTATGGCTACACCTTC.

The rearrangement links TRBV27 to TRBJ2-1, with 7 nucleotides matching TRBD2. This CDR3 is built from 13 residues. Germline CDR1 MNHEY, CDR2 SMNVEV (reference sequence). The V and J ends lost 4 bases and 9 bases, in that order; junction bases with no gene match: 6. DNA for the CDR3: TGTGCCAGCAGTTGGACTAGGGATAGTGAGCAGTTCTTC. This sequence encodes CASSWTRDSEQFF.

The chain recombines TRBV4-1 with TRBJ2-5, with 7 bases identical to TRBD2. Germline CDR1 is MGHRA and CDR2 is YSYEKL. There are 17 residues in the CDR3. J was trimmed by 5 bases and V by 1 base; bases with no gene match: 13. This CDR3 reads CASSQGSRGSTRETQYF. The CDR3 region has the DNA TGCGCCAGCAGCCAAGGTTCGCGGGGGTCAACTCGGGAGACCCAGTACTTC.

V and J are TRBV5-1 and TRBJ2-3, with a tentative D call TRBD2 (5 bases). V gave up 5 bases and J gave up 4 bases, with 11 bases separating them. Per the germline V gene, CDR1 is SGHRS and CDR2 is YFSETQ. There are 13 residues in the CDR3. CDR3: CASSRDTPDTQYF. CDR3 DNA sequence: TGCGCCAGCAGTCGGGATACACCAGATACGCAGTATTTT.

DNA for the CDR3: TGTGCCACCAGTGATTTGTATTATGGCTACACCTTC. Translation gives CATSDLYYGYTF. V is TRBV24-1 and J is TRBJ1-2, with D unresolved. CDR3 size: 12 residues. Trimming removed 0 bases at V and 5 bases at J, with 3 bases between. Looked up from germline, CDR1 is KGHDR and CDR2 is SFDVKD.

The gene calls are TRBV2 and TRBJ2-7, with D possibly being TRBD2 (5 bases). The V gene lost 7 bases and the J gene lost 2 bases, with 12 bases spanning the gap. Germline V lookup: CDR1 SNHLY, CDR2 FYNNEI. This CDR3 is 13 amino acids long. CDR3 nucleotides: TGTGCCAGCAATACTAGGAAAACCTACGAGCAGTACTTC. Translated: CASNTRKTYEQYF.

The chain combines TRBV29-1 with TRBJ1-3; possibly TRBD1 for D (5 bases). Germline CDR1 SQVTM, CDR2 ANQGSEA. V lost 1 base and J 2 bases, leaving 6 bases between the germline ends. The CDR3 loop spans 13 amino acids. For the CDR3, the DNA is TGCAGCGTTGAAGGGGGCCCTGGAAACACCATATATTTT. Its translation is CSVEGGPGNTIYF.

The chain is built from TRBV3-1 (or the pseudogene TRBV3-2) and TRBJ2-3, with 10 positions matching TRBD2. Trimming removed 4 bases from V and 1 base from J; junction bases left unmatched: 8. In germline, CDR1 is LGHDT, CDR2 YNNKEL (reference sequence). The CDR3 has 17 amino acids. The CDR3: CASSPRALAGGTDTQYF. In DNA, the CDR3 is TGTGCCAGCAGCCCCCGGGCCCTAGCGGGGGGCACAGATACGCAGTATTTT.